Included here is one T cell receptor (beta chain) sequence, with context. The antigen remains undetermined. The time point here: week 11, during vaccination. The investigators gave 300 ug of mutant IDH1 20-mer peptide in each vaccine dose, together with topical imiquimod. This sample stems from a study of a mutant IDH1 vaccine in newly diagnosed glioma. About the study: Sex among treated patients split about 62% male, about 40% female; mean age was about 43 years. Every participant had undergone radiotherapy, temozolomide, or both before, and most underwent both.

The assay was immunoSEQ multiplex PCR, and TCRdb's table has in-frame clones only and misses some. The sample records about 66,000 clones, approximately 80% being singletons. The sample in question was PBMCs, obtained from a glioma patient whose treatment included an IDH1 peptide vaccine. The TCR comes from a young man with glioma.

The CDR3: CASSPSGQTNSPLHF. DNA of the CDR3: TGTGCCAGCAGTCCTAGTGGGCAGACGAATTCACCCCTCCACTTT. V usage is TRBV9 and J usage is TRBJ1-6; D remains unclear. Germline CDR1 reads SGDLS; CDR2 reads YYNGEE. CDR3 length: 15 residues. The V gene lost 5 bases and the J gene lost 7 bases, with 16 bases spanning the gap.